One sample yielded the 9 T cell receptor beta chains listed below, sequenced in a study of blood T cell repertoires in COVID-19. Assay used: immunoSEQ multiplex PCR; TCRdb lists only in-frame clones, some missing. This sample has tens of thousands of clones, with nearly 90% found just once. Sample: peripheral blood. The receptors come from a man in his forties or fifties with active COVID-19.

The chain links TRBV28 to TRBJ2-7, with TRBD2 identical over 8 bases. The CDR3 is 14 residues long. Germline CDR1 is MDHEN and CDR2 is SYDVKM. With 3 bases clipped from V and 4 bases from J, the junction kept 5 bases outside the gene matches. The DNA of the CDR3 is TGTGCCAGCAGTTTCGGGGGGGCCGAGTACGAGCAGTACTTC. Protein product: CASSFGGAEYEQYF.

The rearrangement joins TRBV5-1 to TRBJ1-5; 10 bases map to TRBD1. CDR3 length equals 16 residues. V trimming: 4 bases; J trimming: 2 bases; junction bases outside the gene matches: 6. CDR1 and CDR2 from the germline V gene are SGHRS and YFSETQ. The DNA of the CDR3 is TGCGCCAGCAGCGAAGACGGGACAGGGGGCAATCAGCCCCAGCATTTT. Residues: CASSEDGTGGNQPQHF.

This CDR3 reads CASSPQRWPGEKLFF. CDR3 DNA: TGTGCCAGCAGCCCCCAGCGCTGGCCTGGGGAAAAACTGTTTTTT. The chain combines TRBV6-5 with TRBJ1-4; D is ambiguous. CDR3 length: 15 amino acids. V gave up 6 bases and J gave up 8 bases, with 19 bases separating them. CDR1 and CDR2 (germline): MNHEY, SVGAGI.

The rearrangement joins TRBV5-1 to TRBJ2-1, with D maybe TRBD1 (7 bases). Germline lookup yields CDR1 SGHRS and CDR2 YFSETQ. This CDR3 comprises 16 residues. Deletions cut 3 bases from V and 6 bases from J, with 19 bases between. Written as DNA, the CDR3 is TGCGCCAGCAGCTCAGACTCAGGGGGAGGCGGCAATGAGCAGTTCTTC. Its translation: CASSSDSGGGGNEQFF.

The chain uses TRBV5-5 and TRBJ1-5; TRBD1 matches 9 bases. CDR1 SGHKS and CDR2 YYEKEE come from the germline V gene (reference sequence). With 4 bases clipped from V and 4 bases from J, the junction kept 12 bases outside the gene matches. The CDR3 runs 17 residues. Here the CDR3 reads CASSPSIGTGSNQPQHF. In DNA, the CDR3 is TGTGCCAGCAGCCCGAGTATAGGGACAGGGAGTAATCAGCCCCAGCATTTT.

The chain combines TRBV25-1 with TRBJ2-5; 10 bases align to TRBD2. The junction had 12 bases not matched to a gene; V was cut back by 8 bases and J by 3 bases. The CDR3 is 16 residues long. CDR1 is MGHDK, CDR2 SYGVNS, per germline. The CDR3 protein is CASSRMGLALEETQYF. The CDR3 nucleotides read TGTGCCAGCTCCAGAATGGGACTAGCGTTAGAAGAGACCCAGTACTTC.

CDR3 DNA: TGTGCCAGCAGCTTTCTACAGGGGGCCGGCACAGATACGCAGTATTTT. Translated: CASSFLQGAGTDTQYF. This chain connects TRBV9 to TRBJ2-3, with 9 bases that match TRBD1. The germline gives CDR1 SGDLS, CDR2 YYNGEE. The CDR3 loop spans 16 amino acids. The junction had 7 bases not matched to a gene; V was cut back by 4 bases and J by 1 base.

The chain joins TRBV5-1 to TRBJ1-6; D call uncertain. The V end lost 0 bases, the J end lost 8 bases, and 6 bases lay between the germline ends. The CDR3 is made up of 13 amino acids. In germline, CDR1 is SGHRS, CDR2 YFSETQ. The CDR3 sequence: CASSLVQDSPLHF. Here the CDR3 DNA reads TGCGCCAGCAGCTTGGTGCAGGATTCACCCCTCCACTTT. Combining the CDR3 with reference TRBV5-1 and TRBJ1-6 gives the whole variable domain KAGVTQTPRYLIKTRGQQVTLSCSPISGHRSVSWYQQTPGQGLQFLFEYFSETQRNKGNFPGRFSGRQFSNSRSEMNVSTLELGDSALYLCASSLVQDSPLHFGNGTRLTVT.

The rearrangement links TRBV19 to TRBJ2-2; D perhaps matches TRBD2 (5 bases). Trimming pared 5 bases from V and 0 bases from J, leaving 7 bases between. CDR3 length equals 14 residues. Germline loops: CDR1 LNHDA, CDR2 SQIVND (reference sequence). As DNA, the CDR3 is TGTGCCAGTAGTCGGGATTCGAACACCGGGGAGCTGTTTTTT. Its protein product is CASSRDSNTGELFF. The variable domain in full, completed from reference TRBV19 and TRBJ2-2, reads DGGITQSPKYLFRKEGQNVTLSCEQNLNHDAMYWYRQDPGQGLRLIYYSQIVNDFQKGDIAEGYSVSREKKESFPLTVTSAQKNPTAFYLCASSRDSNTGELFFGEGSRLTVL.